This T cell receptor (beta chain) was found in a study of naive and memory T cell subsets. General study findings and limits: Over 90% of naive TCR sequences appeared only once after error correction, unlike memory subsets. Especially in CD8 cells, naive repertoires contained a few larger clonotypes, possibly CD45RA-re-expressing memory cells.

The beta constant-region primer was an equimolar mix of two oligonucleotides covering TRBC1 and TRBC2. The ligated cDNA underwent four PCR rounds using SP2 and nested alpha and beta constant-region primers. A 12-nucleotide UMI and the SP2 primer were added to the cDNA 3' end by oligonucleotide ligation. Using its own MiXCR run on the UMI-ligation and nested PCR reads, TCRdb lists one record per CDR3 protein. The sample includes roughly 100,000 distinct CDR3 sequences, around 11% of them seen just once. The ends were cut back, 7 bases at V and 2 bases at J, with 15 bases in the middle. Germline loops: CDR1 SNHLY, CDR2 FYNNEI. The length of the CDR3 is 14 residues. In regard to this clonotype: What it binds is unknown.

CD8 T cells were positively selected from what remained after CD4 positive selection. The receptor's source is a human donor in good health. Specimen: naive CD4+ T cells from blood. The J gene is TRBJ2-7, the V gene TRBV2; D ambiguous. This CDR3 is CASNLGDTAYEQYF. The DNA of the CDR3 is TGTGCCAGCAATTTGGGTGACACAGCCTACGAGCAGTACTTC.